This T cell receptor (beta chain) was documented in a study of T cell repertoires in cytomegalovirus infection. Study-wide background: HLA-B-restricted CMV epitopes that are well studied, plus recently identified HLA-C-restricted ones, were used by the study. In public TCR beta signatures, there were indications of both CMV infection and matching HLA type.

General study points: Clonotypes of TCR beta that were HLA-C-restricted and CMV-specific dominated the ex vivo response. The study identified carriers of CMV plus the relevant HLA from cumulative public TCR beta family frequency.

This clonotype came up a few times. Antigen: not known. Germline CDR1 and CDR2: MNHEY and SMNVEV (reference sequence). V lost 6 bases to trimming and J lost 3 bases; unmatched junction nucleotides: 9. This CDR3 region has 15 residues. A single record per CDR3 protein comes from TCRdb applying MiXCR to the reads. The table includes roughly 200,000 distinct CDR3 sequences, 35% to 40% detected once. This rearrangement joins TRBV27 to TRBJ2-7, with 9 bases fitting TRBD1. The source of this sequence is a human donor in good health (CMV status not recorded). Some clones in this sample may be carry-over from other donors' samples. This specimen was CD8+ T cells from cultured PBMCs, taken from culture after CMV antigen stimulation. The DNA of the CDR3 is TGTGCCAGCAGCCTAGGAATGGGACAGGGCTACGAGCAGTACTTC. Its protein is CASSLGMGQGYEQYF.